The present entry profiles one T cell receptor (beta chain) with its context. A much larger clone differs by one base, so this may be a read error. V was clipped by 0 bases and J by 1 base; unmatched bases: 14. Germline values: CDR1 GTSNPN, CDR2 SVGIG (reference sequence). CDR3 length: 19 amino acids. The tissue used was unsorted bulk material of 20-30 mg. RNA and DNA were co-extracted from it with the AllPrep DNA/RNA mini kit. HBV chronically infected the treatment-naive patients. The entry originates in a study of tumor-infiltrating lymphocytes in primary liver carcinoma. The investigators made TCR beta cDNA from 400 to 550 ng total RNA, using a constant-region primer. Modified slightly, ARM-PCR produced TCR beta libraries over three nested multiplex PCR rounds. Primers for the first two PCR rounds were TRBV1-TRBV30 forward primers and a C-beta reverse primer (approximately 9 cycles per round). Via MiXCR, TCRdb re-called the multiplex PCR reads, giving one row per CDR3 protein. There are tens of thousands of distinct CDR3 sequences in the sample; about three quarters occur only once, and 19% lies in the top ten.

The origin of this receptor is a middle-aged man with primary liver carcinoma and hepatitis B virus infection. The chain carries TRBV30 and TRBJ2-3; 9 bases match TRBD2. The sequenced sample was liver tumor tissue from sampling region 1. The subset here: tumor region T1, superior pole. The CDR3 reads CAWSVRWGVTSGRTDTQYF. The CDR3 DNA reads TGTGCCTGGAGTGTACGGTGGGGGGTGACTAGCGGACGCACAGATACGCAGTATTTT.